At least ten counts were recorded for the clone carrying this T cell receptor beta chain. Its antigen remains unidentified. The source of the sample is a study of T cells in Graves' hyperthyroidism and ophthalmopathy. Background on the study: Peripheral blood was secured at the point of initial diagnosis, before any treatment.

General study results and limits: Most thyroid clonotypes that were expanded above 0.001 also turned up in blood.

Germline CDR1 MDHEN, CDR2 SYDVKM. The CDR3 loop spans 18 amino acids. V was pared by 5 bases and J by 4 bases, with 13 bases of the junction left unmatched. TCR beta CDR3 regions were amplified from RNA. The study used the HTBI primer set for a first-round RT-PCR of the TCR CDR3. TCRdb used MiXCR to reprocess the multiplex PCR reads, holding one entry per CDR3 protein. The top ten hold approximately 5.3% of the sample, which has approximately 420,000 distinct CDR3 sequences, roughly an eighth seen once. Using 9.5 to 10 ml of fresh peripheral blood, PBMCs were prepared. The material sequenced was blood. This TCR was recovered from a woman between 18 and 30 years old with Graves' hyperthyroidism. V and J are TRBV28 and TRBJ2-7; TRBD2 agrees at 14 bases. This CDR3 reads CASSKGLAGVNEEYEQYF. The CDR3, as DNA: TGTGCCAGCAGTAAGGGACTAGCGGGAGTGAACGAAGAATACGAGCAGTACTTC.